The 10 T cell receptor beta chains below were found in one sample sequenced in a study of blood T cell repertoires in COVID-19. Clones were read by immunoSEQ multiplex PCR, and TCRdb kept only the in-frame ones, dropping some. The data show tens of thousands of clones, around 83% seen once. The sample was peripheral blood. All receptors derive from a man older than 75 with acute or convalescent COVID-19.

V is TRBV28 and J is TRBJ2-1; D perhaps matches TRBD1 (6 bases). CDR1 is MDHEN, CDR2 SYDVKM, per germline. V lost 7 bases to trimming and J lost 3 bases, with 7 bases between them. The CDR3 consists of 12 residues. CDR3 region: CASKGDYNEQFF. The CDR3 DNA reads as TGTGCCAGCAAGGGGGACTACAATGAGCAGTTCTTC.

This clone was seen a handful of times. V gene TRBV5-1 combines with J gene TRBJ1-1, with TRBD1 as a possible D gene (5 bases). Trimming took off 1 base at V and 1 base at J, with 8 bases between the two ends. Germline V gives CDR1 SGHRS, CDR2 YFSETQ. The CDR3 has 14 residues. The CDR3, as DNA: TGCGCCAGCAGCTTGTTGGGGGGGAACACTGAAGCTTTCTTT. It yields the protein CASSLLGGNTEAFF.

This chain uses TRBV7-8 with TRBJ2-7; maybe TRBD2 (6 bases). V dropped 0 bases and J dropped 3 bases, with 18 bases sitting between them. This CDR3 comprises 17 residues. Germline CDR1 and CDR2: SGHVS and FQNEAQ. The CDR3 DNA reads TGTGCCAGCAGCTTAGCGAGGGGAGGCGGGGACCTCTACGAGCAGTACTTC. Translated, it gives CASSLARGGGDLYEQYF.

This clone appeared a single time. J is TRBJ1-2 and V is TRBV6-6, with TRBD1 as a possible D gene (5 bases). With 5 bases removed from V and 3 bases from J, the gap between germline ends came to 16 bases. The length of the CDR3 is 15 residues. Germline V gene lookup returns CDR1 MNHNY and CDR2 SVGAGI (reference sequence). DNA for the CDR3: TGTGCCAGCAGTGATAAGTTCAGGGTAGACTATGGCTACACCTTC. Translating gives CASSDKFRVDYGYTF.

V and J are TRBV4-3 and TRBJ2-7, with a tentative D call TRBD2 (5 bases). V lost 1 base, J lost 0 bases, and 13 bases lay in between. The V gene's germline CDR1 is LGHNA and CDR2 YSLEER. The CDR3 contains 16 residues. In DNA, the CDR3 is TGCGCCAGCAGCCAAGTCCGGGATACCTTCTCCTACGAGCAGTACTTC. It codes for CASSQVRDTFSYEQYF.

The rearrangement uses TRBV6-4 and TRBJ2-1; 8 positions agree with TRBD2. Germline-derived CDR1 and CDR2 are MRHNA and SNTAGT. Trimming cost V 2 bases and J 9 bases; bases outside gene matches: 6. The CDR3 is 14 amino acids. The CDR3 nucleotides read TGTGCCAGCAGTGACGGGCGGGAGGCGTCTGAGCAGTTCTTC. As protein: CASSDGREASEQFF.

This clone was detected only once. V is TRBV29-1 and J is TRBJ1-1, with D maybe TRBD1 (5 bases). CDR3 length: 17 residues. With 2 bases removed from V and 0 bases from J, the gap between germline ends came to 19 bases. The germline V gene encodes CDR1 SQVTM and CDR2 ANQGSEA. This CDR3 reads CSVETGTYDIMNTEAFF. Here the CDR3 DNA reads TGCAGCGTTGAAACCGGGACTTATGATATCATGAACACTGAAGCTTTCTTT. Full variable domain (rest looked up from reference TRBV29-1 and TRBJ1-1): SAVISQKPSRDICQRGTSLTIQCQVDSQVTMMFWYRQQPGQSLTLIATANQGSEATYESGFVIDKFPISRPNLTFSTLTVSNMSPEDSSIYLCSVETGTYDIMNTEAFFGQGTRLTVV.

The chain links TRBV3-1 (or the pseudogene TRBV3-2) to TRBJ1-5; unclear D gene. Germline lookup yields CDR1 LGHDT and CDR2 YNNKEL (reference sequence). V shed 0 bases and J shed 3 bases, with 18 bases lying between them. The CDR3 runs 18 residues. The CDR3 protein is CASSQEPSGGRTNQPQHF. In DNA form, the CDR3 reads TGTGCCAGCAGCCAAGAACCCTCAGGCGGGAGGACCAATCAGCCCCAGCATTTT.

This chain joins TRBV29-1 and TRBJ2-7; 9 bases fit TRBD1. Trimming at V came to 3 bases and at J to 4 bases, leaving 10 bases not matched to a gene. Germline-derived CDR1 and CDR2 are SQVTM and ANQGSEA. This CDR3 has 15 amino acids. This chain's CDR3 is CSVEDDRGGFYEQYF. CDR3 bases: TGCAGCGTTGAGGATGACAGGGGGGGATTTTACGAGCAGTACTTC.

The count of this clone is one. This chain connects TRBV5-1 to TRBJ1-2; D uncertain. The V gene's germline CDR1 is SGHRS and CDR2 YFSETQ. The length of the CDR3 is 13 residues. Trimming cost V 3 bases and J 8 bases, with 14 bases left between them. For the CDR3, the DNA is TGCGCCAGCAGCTCGGGCGGAGGGAGCGGCTACACCTTC. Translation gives CASSSGGGSGYTF.